This T cell receptor beta chain was observed in a study of blood T cell repertoires in COVID-19. This clone was observed a single time. With 10 bases removed from V and 2 bases from J, the gap between germline ends came to 13 bases. The CDR3 sequence is 13 residues long. From germline, CDR1 is LGHNT and CDR2 FRNRAP. Authors' processing steps: Researchers report that nucleated cell counts were estimated from reference gene primer amplification. Some clones are missing from TCRdb's copy, which holds only in-frame ones; the method was immunoSEQ multiplex PCR. That table furnishes V, J and clone size, whereas the DNA furnished D and trimming. This table has just over 95,000 clones, about 81% appearing once.

This chain joins TRBV12-5 and TRBJ2-3; TRBD1 might be the D (6 bases). The sequence was obtained from a man aged 60 to 69 with acute or convalescent COVID-19. Input material: peripheral blood. CDR3 bases: TGTGCTACCCGGGACAACCCCACAGATACGCAGTATTTT. Amino acids: CATRDNPTDTQYF.